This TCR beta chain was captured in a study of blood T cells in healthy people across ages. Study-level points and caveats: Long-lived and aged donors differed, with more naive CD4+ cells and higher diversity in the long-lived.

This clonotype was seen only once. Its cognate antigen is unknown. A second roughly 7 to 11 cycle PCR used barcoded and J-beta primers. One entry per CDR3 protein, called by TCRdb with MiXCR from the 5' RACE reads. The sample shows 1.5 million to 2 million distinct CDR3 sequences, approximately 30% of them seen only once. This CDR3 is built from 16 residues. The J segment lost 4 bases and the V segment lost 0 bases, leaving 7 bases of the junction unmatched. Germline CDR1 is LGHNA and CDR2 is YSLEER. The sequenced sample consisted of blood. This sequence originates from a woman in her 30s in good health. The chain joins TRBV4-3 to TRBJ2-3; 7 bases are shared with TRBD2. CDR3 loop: CASSQDGGRASDTQYF. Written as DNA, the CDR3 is TGCGCCAGCAGCCAAGATGGAGGGAGGGCCTCAGATACGCAGTATTTT.